The sample holds a few counts of the clone carrying this TCR beta chain. Its target is unknown. This specimen belongs to a study of cytomegalovirus exposure and HLA in healthy donors. Across the whole study: Earlier findings included some 120 million unique TCR beta sequences obtained from around 180 million T cells.

It was with 60 Vbeta and 13 Jbeta primers that the PCR ran. The table came from immunoSEQ multiplex PCR; TCRdb's copy has only in-frame clones and leaves some out. The sample includes 200,000 to 250,000 clones, 75% to 90% of them seen just once. Study conclusions and caveats: Researchers reportedly found TCR beta sequences accurately predicted most subjects' HLA-A and HLA-B alleles. It was assumed in the presence/absence analyses that sequencing depth was roughly uniform across donors. Previous analysis showed most TCR beta V segments were productive about 87% or about 30% of the time.

Germline trimming cut 4 bases from V and 7 bases from J; bases unmatched to any gene: 11. The CDR3 loop spans 15 amino acids. Per germline, CDR1 SGHVS and CDR2 FQNEAQ. Material for sequencing was PBMCs. The J gene is TRBJ2-7, the V gene TRBV7-8, with 9 nucleotides matching TRBD1. This TCR came from a boy aged 2 to 10 in good health and CMV-seronegative. The CDR3 reads CASSSTDRGLGEQYF. For the CDR3, the DNA is TGTGCCAGCAGCTCGACTGACAGGGGGTTAGGTGAGCAGTACTTC. Filled out from reference TRBV7-8 and TRBJ2-7, the complete variable domain reads GAGVSQSPRYKVAKRGQDVALRCDPISGHVSLFWYQQALGQGPEFLTYFQNEAQLDKSGLPSDRFFAERPEGSVSTLKIQRTQQEDSAVYLCASSSTDRGLGEQYFGPGTRLTVT.